This is a list of T cell receptor beta chains from one sample in a study of T cells in Graves' hyperthyroidism and ophthalmopathy. TCRdb reprocessed the multiplex PCR reads via MiXCR and lists one record per CDR3 protein. The sample yields roughly 500,000 distinct CDR3 sequences, roughly 46% seen once. The sequencing sample was made of peripheral blood or thyroid tissue (not recorded which). The receptors shown here come from an adult woman with Graves' disease, either hyperthyroidism or ophthalmopathy (not recorded which). Each CDR3 is given with its conserved first and last residue. Each record gives: J gene, D gene, V gene, clone size, CDR3 DNA, CDR3 protein. A D gene is named only where the DNA matches it firmly. Where a row states a size, it is once, few, many or the class of an expanded clone; other rows omit it.

j_gene: TRBJ2-7
d_gene: .
v_gene: TRBV7-2
abundance: .
CDR3nt: .
CDR3aa: CASSFYICSASRDEQYF

j_gene: TRBJ2-2
d_gene: .
v_gene: TRBV9
abundance: few
CDR3nt: TGTGCCAGCAGCGTCGGGACCGAGCTGTTTTTT
CDR3aa: CASSVGTELFF

j_gene: TRBJ1-2
d_gene: .
v_gene: TRBV12-3/TRBV12-4
abundance: many
CDR3nt: TGTGCCAGCAGTTCGGGAACGAGAGGCTACACCTTC
CDR3aa: CASSSGTRGYTF

j_gene: TRBJ2-7
d_gene: .
v_gene: TRBV9
abundance: once
CDR3nt: TGTGCCAGCAGCGGTGATTGGTACGAGCAGTACTTC
CDR3aa: CASSGDWYEQYF

j_gene: TRBJ2-7
d_gene: TRBD2
v_gene: TRBV10-3
abundance: many
CDR3nt: TGTGCCATCAGTGGAACCGGGACTAGCGCCTACGAGCAGTACTTC
CDR3aa: CAISGTGTSAYEQYF

j_gene: TRBJ2-1
d_gene: TRBD1
v_gene: TRBV11-1
abundance: .
CDR3nt: TGTGCCAGCAGCTTAAAACAGGGGCTCCTCTACAATGAGCAGTTCTTC
CDR3aa: CASSLKQGLLYNEQFF

j_gene: TRBJ1-2
d_gene: .
v_gene: TRBV10-2
abundance: .
CDR3nt: TGTGCCAGCAGCCCCGGGCAGGTCAATGGCTACACCTTC
CDR3aa: CASSPGQVNGYTF

j_gene: TRBJ1-1
d_gene: .
v_gene: TRBV12-3/TRBV12-4
abundance: .
CDR3nt: TGTGCCGGCAGGAATCAGGGATCGAACACTGAAGCTTTCTTT
CDR3aa: CAGRNQGSNTEAFF

j_gene: TRBJ2-7
d_gene: .
v_gene: TRBV28
abundance: .
CDR3nt: TGTGCCAGCAACCTCGCGGACCGGCTATACGAGCAGTACTTC
CDR3aa: CASNLADRLYEQYF

j_gene: TRBJ1-1
d_gene: .
v_gene: TRBV2
abundance: .
CDR3nt: TGTGCCAGCAGTGAAGCGCTGGGAGAAGCTTTCTTT
CDR3aa: CASSEALGEAFF

j_gene: TRBJ1-1
d_gene: .
v_gene: TRBV25-1
abundance: many
CDR3nt: TGTGCCAGCAGTGGACGCCTGAACACTGAAGCTTTCTTT
CDR3aa: CASSGRLNTEAFF

j_gene: TRBJ2-2
d_gene: .
v_gene: TRBV7-3
abundance: many
CDR3nt: TGTGCCAGCAGCTTACGTGTGAGGGGCCCCCGTCCCGGGGAGCTGTTTTTT
CDR3aa: CASSLRVRGPRPGELFF

j_gene: TRBJ1-2
d_gene: .
v_gene: TRBV19
abundance: few
CDR3nt: TGTGCCAGTAGTCCTACCGGCCTGTTATATGGCTACACCTTC
CDR3aa: CASSPTGLLYGYTF

j_gene: TRBJ1-1
d_gene: .
v_gene: TRBV15
abundance: many
CDR3nt: TGTGCCACCAGCCTATACCCAAGGGGAAGGGATTACCCTGAAGCTTTCTTT
CDR3aa: CATSLYPRGRDYPEAFF

j_gene: TRBJ2-5
d_gene: .
v_gene: TRBV27
abundance: many
CDR3nt: TGTGCCAGCACCCCGAGCGGACAAGAGACCCAGTACTTC
CDR3aa: CASTPSGQETQYF

j_gene: TRBJ2-1
d_gene: .
v_gene: TRBV15
abundance: few
CDR3nt: TGTGCCACCAGCAAGGGAGGCGGACGGTACAATGAGCAGTTCTTC
CDR3aa: CATSKGGGRYNEQFF

j_gene: TRBJ1-1
d_gene: TRBD1
v_gene: TRBV7-9
abundance: .
CDR3nt: TGTGCCAGCAACCATGACAGGGGGGGCACTGAAGCTTTCTTT
CDR3aa: CASNHDRGGTEAFF

j_gene: TRBJ1-2
d_gene: .
v_gene: TRBV6-5
abundance: .
CDR3nt: TGTGCCAGCAGTTACTCTGTCGAGGGAAGCTTCTACGGCTACACCTTC
CDR3aa: CASSYSVEGSFYGYTF

j_gene: TRBJ1-1
d_gene: TRBD1
v_gene: TRBV5-5
abundance: .
CDR3nt: TGTGCCAGCAGCTGGGGACAGGCAACTGAAGCTTTCTTT
CDR3aa: CASSWGQATEAFF

j_gene: TRBJ2-7
d_gene: TRBD1
v_gene: TRBV4-1
abundance: .
CDR3nt: TGCGCCAGCAGCCGCACCGGGACAGGGGACTACGAGCAGTACTTC
CDR3aa: CASSRTGTGDYEQYF

j_gene: TRBJ1-6
d_gene: TRBD1
v_gene: TRBV11-2
abundance: .
CDR3nt: TGTGCCAGCAGCTTACTGGACAGGGTAAATTCACCCCTCCACTTT
CDR3aa: CASSLLDRVNSPLHF

j_gene: TRBJ2-5
d_gene: TRBD2
v_gene: TRBV29-1
abundance: .
CDR3nt: TGCAGCGTTCTGGGAGGGCAAGAGACCCAGTACTTC
CDR3aa: CSVLGGQETQYF

j_gene: TRBJ1-3
d_gene: .
v_gene: TRBV28
abundance: few
CDR3nt: TGTGCCAGCGGCCTACAGGGAAACACCATATATTTT
CDR3aa: CASGLQGNTIYF

j_gene: TRBJ1-1
d_gene: .
v_gene: TRBV29-1
abundance: .
CDR3nt: TGCAGCGCCACGTCGGGGGTCGGCGAGACTGAAGCTTTCTTT
CDR3aa: CSATSGVGETEAFF

j_gene: TRBJ1-1
d_gene: TRBD1
v_gene: TRBV12-3/TRBV12-4
abundance: few
CDR3nt: TGTGCCAGCAGTCACAGGGGAAATATAGCTTTCTTT
CDR3aa: CASSHRGNIAFF

j_gene: TRBJ1-6
d_gene: TRBD1
v_gene: TRBV10-3
abundance: few
CDR3nt: TGTGCTAGCAGACAGGGGTTGTACCTTAATTCACCCCTCCACTTT
CDR3aa: CASRQGLYLNSPLHF

j_gene: TRBJ2-3
d_gene: .
v_gene: TRBV29-1
abundance: .
CDR3nt: TGCAGCGTTGAAACCTCTCCGCGGGGCACAGATACGCAGTATTTT
CDR3aa: CSVETSPRGTDTQYF

j_gene: TRBJ1-2
d_gene: .
v_gene: TRBV7-8
abundance: .
CDR3nt: TGTGCCAGCAGCCCGGGACCATCTGAAGCGCTTCGGAGTGGTTTGGACACCTTC
CDR3aa: CASSPGPSEALRSGLDTF

j_gene: TRBJ2-1
d_gene: .
v_gene: TRBV7-3
abundance: .
CDR3nt: TGTGCCAGCAGCCTTGGCACCAGCAATGAGCAGTTCTTC
CDR3aa: CASSLGTSNEQFF